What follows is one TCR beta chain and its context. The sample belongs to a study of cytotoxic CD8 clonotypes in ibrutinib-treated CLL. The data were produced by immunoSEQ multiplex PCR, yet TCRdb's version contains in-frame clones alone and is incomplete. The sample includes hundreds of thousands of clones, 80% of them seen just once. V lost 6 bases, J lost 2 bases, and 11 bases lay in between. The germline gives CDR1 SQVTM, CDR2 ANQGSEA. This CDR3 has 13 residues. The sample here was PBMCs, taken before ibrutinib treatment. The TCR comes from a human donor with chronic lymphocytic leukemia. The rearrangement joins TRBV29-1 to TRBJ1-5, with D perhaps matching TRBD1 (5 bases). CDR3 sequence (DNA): TGCAGCGTGACAGTAGGGGGCAATCAGCCCCAGCATTTT. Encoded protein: CSVTVGGNQPQHF. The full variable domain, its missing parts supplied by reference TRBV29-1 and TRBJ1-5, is SAVISQKPSRDICQRGTSLTIQCQVDSQVTMMFWYRQQPGQSLTLIATANQGSEATYESGFVIDKFPISRPNLTFSTLTVSNMSPEDSSIYLCSVTVGGNQPQHFGDGTRLSIL.